Given below is one TCR beta chain in context. Its antigen remains unidentified. No base quality values were provided; no much bigger clone lies one nucleotide off. These data belong to a study of tumor-infiltrating lymphocytes in localized non-small cell lung cancer (dated by TCRdb to 2020 to 2023). With regard to the full study: Patients whose samples were collected after neoadjuvant chemotherapy, as well as both smokers and never-smokers and several histologies, were included in the cohort. Resected tumor tissue and uninvolved lung tissue described as non-adjacent to the tumor were contributed by each patient, with both tissues obtained from the same patient. TCR sequencing was one of several integrated assays, alongside flow cytometry, multiplex immunofluorescence, RNA-seq, exome sequencing and proteomics, applied to the same patients. In total, the ICON cohort was made up of 150 or so surgical patients who had localized non-small cell lung cancer and whose tumors were resected. A total of over 45 patients were included in the paired tumor versus uninvolved lung comparison of immunoSEQ T-cell fraction. Points the paper makes about the study in general: Assay coverage varied across patients depending on available tissue quantity, so only a subset of the cohort had TCR sequencing. TCR-derived T-cell fraction did not differ between the flow cytometry-defined immunotypes IM1 (good prognosis) and IM2 (poor prognosis). Consistent with immunofluorescence CD3 counts, TCRbeta sequencing supported greater T cell infiltration in tumors than in uninvolved lung tissue. No association of tumor T-cell fraction from TCR sequencing with recurrence-free survival was found (p = 0.61). Because different pieces of the same tissue were used for different assays, technical variation could not be separated from intratumor heterogeneity.

ICON enrollment began in early 2016, and the last patient was enrolled in late 2018. From a subcohort of some 76 patients, fresh tumor and matched uninvolved tissue were collected for in-depth immune analyses, including TCR sequencing. DNA for TCR sequencing was isolated from bulk tissue, and no cell sorting was done. The immunoSEQ assay used for TCR sequencing gave the T-cell fraction in both tumor and uninvolved lung tissue. Per the authors' processing: For survival analysis, patients were divided into high (upper tertile) and low (lower two tertiles) T-cell fraction groups, which were compared by log-rank test. A signed-rank test was used to test paired tumor versus uninvolved lung differences in T-cell fraction. Sourced from immuneACCESS, this table was stored by TCRdb with only in-frame sequences that have V and J called. A share of the clones is absent; for the studies checked, an unresolved V gene accounts for under half, and the remainder has no known explanation. V, J and clone size are taken as reported in that table, and D and trimming were inferred from the DNA itself. The sample table contains about 16,000 clones; only one count was recorded for less than 80% of them. 5.5% to 7% of the sample lies in the top ten.

The sequence was collected from a human donor with non-small cell lung cancer. The source material was lung tumor tissue.

Read as DNA, the sequence is TGTGCCAGCAGGACCGGACGGATCGTCCCCCAAGAGACCCAGTACTTC. The resulting protein is CASRTGRIVPQETQYF. The V and J segments used are TRBV5-8 and TRBJ2-5; a confident D gene designation cannot be given. CDR1 SGHTS and CDR2 YDEGEE are derived from the germline V gene. The CDR3 runs 16 amino acids, cysteine and phenylalanine included. Just CDR3 DNA is preserved here, 48 bases in frame from base 1. Trimming takes 5 bases from V and 1 base from J, and the germline ends sit 18 bases apart.